These 25 T cell receptor beta chains originate from one sample sequenced in a study of blood T cells in healthy people across ages. Together with a sample-barcoded 5' primer, a J-beta primer mix was included in a second PCR lasting about 7 to 11 cycles. TCRdb passed the 5' RACE reads through MiXCR, listing each CDR3 protein once. This table has approximately 490,000 distinct CDR3 sequences, around 24% appearing once. This sample also appeared in a second study, on T cells of mothers and their children.

Material: blood. The receptors come from a boy between 10 and 17 years old in good health.

This rearrangement joins TRBV10-3 to TRBJ1-5; D unresolved. V gave up 2 bases and J gave up 8 bases, with 7 bases separating them. The CDR3 contains 12 residues. Germline V gene data show CDR1 as ENHRY and CDR2 as SYGVKD. Written as DNA, the CDR3 is TGTGCCATCAGTGAGACTTGGGAGCCCCAGCATTTT. Protein: CAISETWEPQHF.

The chain joins TRBV7-8 to TRBJ1-2, with no clear D. V was pared by 2 bases and J by 6 bases, with 10 bases between. The CDR3 spans 13 residues. Germline V gene sequence: CDR1 SGHVS, CDR2 FQNEAQ. CDR3: CASSLYGGDGYTF. CDR3 nucleotide sequence: TGTGCCAGCAGCTTATATGGCGGGGATGGCTACACCTTC.

Only a few counts were recorded for this clonotype. The genes are TRBV9 and TRBJ2-1, with a possible D match to TRBD2 (5 bases). Germline CDR1 is SGDLS and CDR2 is YYNGEE. V was shortened by 2 bases and J by 10 bases, with 10 bases between the two germline ends. CDR3 length: 12 residues. Written as DNA, the CDR3 is TGTGCCAGCAGCGTTGGAGGAAGCGAGCAGTTCTTC. It translates to CASSVGGSEQFF.

This clonotype showed up just a few times. The rearrangement uses TRBV4-3 and TRBJ2-3, with D perhaps matching TRBD2 (6 bases). Trimming left V 1 base short and J 2 bases short, with 13 bases between. The CDR3 has 16 residues. Germline values: CDR1 LGHNA, CDR2 YSLEER. CDR3 in DNA: TGCGCCAGCAGCCAAGTTCCCGGGAGCCTCACAGATACGCAGTATTTT. Translation gives CASSQVPGSLTDTQYF.

This clonotype was counted only a few times. CDR3 bases: TGTGCCAGCAGTTTATGGAGGGGCCAGGAGACCCAGTACTTC. Protein sequence: CASSLWRGQETQYF. V and J are TRBV28 and TRBJ2-5, with D tentatively TRBD1 or TRBD2 (5 bases each). V lost 0 bases and J lost 5, with 10 bases in between. This CDR3 has 14 amino acids. Looked up from germline, CDR1 is MDHEN and CDR2 is SYDVKM.

The chain uses TRBV28 and TRBJ2-7; D tentatively fits TRBD1 or TRBD2 (7 bases each). V lost 6 bases and J lost 3, with 18 bases in between. This CDR3 is 15 amino acids long. Germline loops: CDR1 MDHEN, CDR2 SYDVKM. CDR3 region: CASRRQGGSYYEQYF. CDR3 DNA: TGTGCCAGCAGGCGGCAGGGGGGGAGTTACTACGAGCAGTACTTC.

The chain links TRBV10-2 to TRBJ2-5; D is perhaps TRBD2 (7 bases). The CDR3 runs to 14 residues. Germline assignment: CDR1 WSHSY and CDR2 SAAADI. With 6 bases removed from V and 5 bases from J, the gap between germline ends came to 16 bases. The CDR3 sequence is CASREQGRGETQYF. Here the CDR3 DNA reads TGCGCCAGCAGGGAGCAGGGGAGGGGGGAGACCCAGTACTTC.

V usage is TRBV7-8 and J usage is TRBJ2-2, with TRBD1 matching 7 bases. From germline, CDR1 is SGHVS and CDR2 FQNEAQ. CDR3 length: 16 residues. With V trimmed by 1 base and J by 6 bases, 8 bases remained unmatched. Here the CDR3 reads CASSLEVRGPPGELFF. The CDR3 coding sequence is TGTGCCAGCAGCTTAGAAGTGAGGGGGCCCCCCGGGGAGCTGTTTTTT.

This chain connects TRBV6-5 to TRBJ2-6; weak D call: TRBD2 (6 bases). The germline gives CDR1 MNHEY, CDR2 SVGAGI. This CDR3 is built from 18 residues. Trimming took 1 base from V and 0 from J, leaving 13 bases between them. The chain's CDR3 is CASSYFPREVSGANVLTF. The CDR3 region has the DNA TGTGCCAGCAGTTACTTTCCCAGGGAGGTCTCTGGGGCCAACGTCCTGACTTTC.

The genes are TRBV4-3 and TRBJ2-3; D is uncertain. Trimming stripped 0 bases from V and 0 bases from J, with 7 bases between. CDR3 length: 15 residues. Per the germline V gene, CDR1 is LGHNA and CDR2 is YSLEER. CDR3 nucleotide sequence: TGCGCCAGCAGCCAAGATTGGGCCAGCACAGATACGCAGTATTTT. It codes for CASSQDWASTDTQYF.

The V and J genes are TRBV5-1 and TRBJ2-5; 7 nucleotides align to TRBD1. The assigned J gene may be wrong: the sequence end matches TRBJ2-7 better. The germline gives CDR1 SGHRS, CDR2 YFSETQ. CDR3 length equals 14 residues. CDR3 sequence reads: CASSLLTGDNEQYF. For the CDR3, the DNA is TGCGCCAGCAGCTTGCTTACAGGGGACAACGAGCAGTACTTC.

Of note for this clonotype: Compared with germline, one end of the junction differs, possibly owing to a read error. The J gene is TRBJ2-7, the V gene TRBV13; 8 bases map to TRBD1. The CDR3 has 16 amino acids. Germline values: CDR1 PRHDT, CDR2 FYEKMQ (reference sequence). The CDR3 region is CTSSLGLGQAVYEQYF. CDR3 nucleotide sequence: TGTACCAGCAGCTTAGGCCTGGGACAGGCGGTCTACGAGCAGTACTTC.

The gene calls are TRBV29-1 and TRBJ2-3; D perhaps matches TRBD1 (6 bases). Germline V CDR1 and CDR2: SQVTM, ANQGSEA. The CDR3 consists of 13 residues. Trimming left V 4 bases short and J 4 bases short, with 12 bases between. CDR3 amino acids: CSVVTGSSDTQYF. CDR3 DNA: TGCAGCGTTGTTACAGGGTCCTCAGATACGCAGTATTTT.

This clonotype was seen a handful of times. The chain employs TRBV6-5 and TRBJ2-7; D perhaps matches TRBD1 (5 bases). V was pared by 0 bases and J by 5 bases, with 11 bases between. Looked up from germline, CDR1 is MNHEY and CDR2 is SVGAGI. The CDR3 is 14 residues long. In DNA, the CDR3 is TGTGCCAGCAGTTACTCGGCAGGGTGGAACGAGCAGTACTTC. Translating gives CASSYSAGWNEQYF.

Of note for this clonotype: One junction end disagrees with the germline gene, perhaps due to a read error. The chain recombines TRBV7-2 with TRBJ2-5; 7 bases match TRBD2. Per germline, CDR1 SGHTA and CDR2 FQGNSA. The CDR3 runs 16 residues. The CDR3 sequence is CAGSLASAGVKETQYF. CDR3 bases: TGTGCCGGCAGCTTAGCCTCGGCGGGAGTGAAGGAGACCCAGTACTTC.

The chain couples TRBV2 to TRBJ2-6; a weak D match, TRBD2 (6 bases). The CDR3 is 16 residues long. Trimming took 5 bases from V and 4 from J, leaving 15 bases between them. The germline V gene encodes CDR1 SNHLY and CDR2 FYNNEI. CDR3 in amino acids: CASSPIGGAGANVLTF. The CDR3 bases are TGTGCCAGCAGTCCGATCGGAGGGGCCGGGGCCAACGTCCTGACTTTC.

This clonotype has a handful of counts. This sequence joins TRBV29-1 and TRBJ2-7, with 7 bases fitting TRBD1. V shed 0 bases, J shed 2 bases, and the junction held 7 bases outside the gene matches. The germline gives CDR1 SQVTM, CDR2 ANQGSEA. This CDR3 spans 15 amino acids. The CDR3 DNA is TGCAGCGTTGAAGAGATTGTCAGGGGGACCTACGAGCAGTACTTC. This sequence encodes CSVEEIVRGTYEQYF.

This clonotype was counted a few times. The V and J genes are TRBV4-3 and TRBJ2-1; no firm D call. The ends were cut back, 1 base at V and 9 bases at J, with 13 bases in the middle. The CDR3 covers 14 residues. The germline gives CDR1 LGHNA, CDR2 YSLEER. Written as DNA, the CDR3 is TGCGCCAGCAGCCAAGGGTACGCTTCGGGTGAGCAGTTCTTC. This encodes CASSQGYASGEQFF.

This clonotype was observed a single time. The V call is TRBV20-1, the J call TRBJ2-5, with 8 nucleotides matching TRBD2. The length of the CDR3 is 15 residues. Germline CDR1 and CDR2: DFQATT and SNEGSKA (reference sequence). J gave up 2 bases and V 5 bases, and 10 bases lay outside the gene matches. Here the CDR3 reads CSAGGQRGSQETQYF. The CDR3, as DNA: TGCAGTGCTGGGGGTCAGCGGGGGAGTCAAGAGACCCAGTACTTC.

This clonotype occurred many times. The chain has TRBV5-8 and TRBJ2-2; D might be TRBD1 or TRBD2, each matching 5 bases. Trimming removed 5 bases from V and 2 bases from J, with 13 bases in between. There are 15 residues in the CDR3. CDR1 is SGHTS and CDR2 is YDEGEE in the germline V gene. CDR3 in DNA: TGTGCCAGCAGTCCTACGGGGCTTAACACCGGGGAGCTGTTTTTT. Translating gives CASSPTGLNTGELFF. Based on the CDR3 plus reference TRBV5-8 and TRBJ2-2, the full variable domain is EAGVTQSPTHLIKTRGQQATLRCSPISGHTSVYWYQQALGLGLQFLLWYDEGEERNRGNFPPRFSGRQFPNYSSELNVNALELEDSALYLCASSPTGLNTGELFFGEGSRLTVL.

The chain recombines TRBV12-3 or TRBV12-4 with TRBJ2-7; a weak D match, TRBD1 (6 bases). Trimming pared 5 bases from V and 2 bases from J, leaving 13 bases between. CDR3 length equals 14 residues. The CDR3 sequence: CASSPFGQTYEQYF. The CDR3 nucleotides are TGTGCCAGCAGTCCGTTTGGACAGACCTACGAGCAGTACTTC.

In its sample, this clonotype was seen a few times. The rearrangement joins TRBV14 to TRBJ2-5; D is perhaps TRBD2 (5 bases). There are 16 residues in the CDR3. Per germline, CDR1 SGHDN and CDR2 FVKESK. V lost 4 bases, J lost 2 bases, and 17 bases lay in between. The CDR3 nucleotides read TGTGCCAGCAGCCCCCGGTATGCAGCGGAACAAGAGACCCAGTACTTC. This translates into CASSPRYAAEQETQYF.

The rearrangement links TRBV27 to TRBJ1-2; TRBD1 agrees at 9 bases. Per the germline V gene, CDR1 is MNHEY and CDR2 is SMNVEV (reference sequence). V shed 6 bases and J 4 bases; nucleotides not matched to a gene: 0. The CDR3 contains 12 residues. The CDR3, as DNA: TGTGCCAGCAGGGGACAGGGCTATGGCTACACCTTC. It codes for CASRGQGYGYTF.

This clonotype was counted only a few times. V gene TRBV7-2 combines with J gene TRBJ2-5; D gene uncertain. Per germline, CDR1 SGHTA and CDR2 FQGNSA. This CDR3 spans 13 amino acids. V was pared by 2 bases and J by 4 bases, with 8 bases between. The CDR3 loop is CASSLIFRETQYF. The CDR3 bases are TGTGCCAGCAGCTTAATTTTCCGAGAGACCCAGTACTTC.

This clonotype was observed a handful of times. This chain links TRBV7-2 with TRBJ2-5; D not certain. The CDR3 is made up of 16 amino acids. Germline V gene lookup returns CDR1 SGHTA and CDR2 FQGNSA. The V and J ends lost 0 bases and 1 base respectively, with 12 bases between them. This chain's CDR3 is CASSLAPRRTQETQYF. The CDR3 coding sequence is TGTGCCAGCAGCTTAGCGCCCCGGCGGACCCAAGAGACCCAGTACTTC.